This T cell receptor (beta chain) was sequenced for a study of shared clonotypes between healthy human individuals. Study details: Three plates were used per donor for CD4 naive, three for CD4 memory, two for CD8 naive and one for CD8 memory.

About this clone itself: Antigen unknown.

The CDR3 extends over 15 amino acids. Germline V gives CDR1 SGHRS, CDR2 YFSETQ. V dropped 0 bases and J dropped 8 bases, with 15 bases sitting between them. Study conclusions and caveats: It was observed that 5% to 6% of naive CD4 clonotypes were shared across several donors.

TCRdb's table, derived via immunoSEQ multiplex PCR, lists solely in-frame clones and lacks some. Of over 750,000 clones listed, 96% are singletons. The naive CD8 population came from CD45RO-negative cells selected for CCR7, without terminally differentiated effector memory CD45RA+ cells. The TCR was taken from a man aged 25 to 40 in good health. Sample: naive CD8+ T cells sorted from blood. This rearrangement joins TRBV5-1 to TRBJ2-4; D possibly matches TRBD1 or TRBD2 (6 bases each). For the CDR3, the DNA is TGCGCCAGCAGCTTGGGGGGGGCAGCCGGGCACATTCAGTACTTC. Protein: CASSLGGAAGHIQYF.